What follows are 4 T cell receptor beta chains derived from one specimen sequenced in a study of PD-1 blockade in mismatch repair-deficient tumors. The assay was immunoSEQ multiplex PCR, and TCRdb's table has in-frame clones only and misses some. The sample has roughly 79,000 clones, roughly 80% seen once. The specimen was peripheral blood, collected 44 weeks after starting pembrolizumab. The receptor set was obtained from an adult with mismatch repair-deficient cancer.

The chain combines TRBV11-3 with TRBJ2-7; D is ambiguous. Trimming cost V 2 bases and J 0 bases, with 8 bases left between them. The CDR3 loop spans 14 amino acids. CDR1 and CDR2 from the germline V gene are SGHNT and YENEEA. The CDR3 loop is CASSLRVNSYEQYF. CDR3 DNA: TGTGCCAGCAGCTTAAGGGTAAACTCCTACGAGCAGTACTTC.

The CDR3 here is CSVEGAGDTGELFF. CDR3 in DNA: TGCAGCGTTGAGGGAGCGGGAGATACCGGGGAGCTGTTTTTT. The J gene is TRBJ2-2, the V gene TRBV29-1, with 8 bases fitting TRBD2. This CDR3 spans 14 amino acids. Germline V CDR1 and CDR2: SQVTM, ANQGSEA. J gave up 5 bases and V 3 bases, and 5 bases lay outside the gene matches.

The rearrangement joins TRBV30 to TRBJ1-5; D gene uncertain. V lost 2 bases, J lost 7 bases, and 9 bases lay in between. This CDR3 spans 12 amino acids. Germline CDR1 is GTSNPN and CDR2 is SVGIG (reference sequence). The CDR3: CAWSPLGQPQHF. Written as DNA, the CDR3 is TGTGCCTGGAGTCCCCTTGGACAGCCCCAGCATTTT.

The V call is TRBV6-1, the J call TRBJ1-1, with D unresolved. The CDR3 has 14 residues. Germline CDR1 reads MNHNS; CDR2 reads SASEGT. The V end lost 4 bases, the J end lost 0 bases, and 9 bases lay between the germline ends. The CDR3 loop reads CASSVLNMNTEAFF. The CDR3 coding sequence is TGTGCCAGCAGTGTATTGAATATGAACACTGAAGCTTTCTTT.